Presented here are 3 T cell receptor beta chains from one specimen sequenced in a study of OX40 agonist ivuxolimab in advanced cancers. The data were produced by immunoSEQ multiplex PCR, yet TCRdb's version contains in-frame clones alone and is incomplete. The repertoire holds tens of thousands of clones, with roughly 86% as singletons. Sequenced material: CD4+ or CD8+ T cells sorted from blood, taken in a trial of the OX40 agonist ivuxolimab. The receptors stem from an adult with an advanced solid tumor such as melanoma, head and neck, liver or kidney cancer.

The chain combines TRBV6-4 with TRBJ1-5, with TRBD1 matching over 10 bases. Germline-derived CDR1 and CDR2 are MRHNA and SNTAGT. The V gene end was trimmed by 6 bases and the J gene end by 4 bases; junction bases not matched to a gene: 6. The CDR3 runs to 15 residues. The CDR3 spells CASSAGTGDNQPQHF. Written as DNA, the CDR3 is TGTGCCAGCAGCGCCGGGACAGGGGATAATCAGCCCCAGCATTTT.

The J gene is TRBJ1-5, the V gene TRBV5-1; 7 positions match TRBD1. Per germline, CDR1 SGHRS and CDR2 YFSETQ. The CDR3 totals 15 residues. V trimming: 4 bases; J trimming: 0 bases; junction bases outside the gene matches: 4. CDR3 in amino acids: CASSPGTVSNQPQHF. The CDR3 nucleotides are TGCGCCAGCAGCCCAGGGACAGTTAGCAATCAGCCCCAGCATTTT. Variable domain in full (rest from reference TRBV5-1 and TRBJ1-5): KAGVTQTPRYLIKTRGQQVTLSCSPISGHRSVSWYQQTPGQGLQFLFEYFSETQRNKGNFPGRFSGRQFSNSRSEMNVSTLELGDSALYLCASSPGTVSNQPQHFGDGTRLSIL.

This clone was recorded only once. CDR3 loop: CASSPQHLTNEQYF. CDR3 coding DNA: TGTGCCAGCAGTCCGCAACACTTGACAAACGAGCAGTACTTC. V usage is TRBV27 and J usage is TRBJ2-7, with unresolved D. The length of the CDR3 is 14 residues. Germline values: CDR1 MNHEY, CDR2 SMNVEV (reference sequence). V was clipped by 5 bases and J by 5 bases, with 16 bases between them.